The entry that follows covers one T cell receptor (beta chain) sequence. Its antigen specificity is not known. No base quality information exists; no much larger clone differs at one position. In total, 666 healthy bone marrow donors made up the cohort. Cohort members were all nominally healthy when sampled, although unrecorded immune exposures were likely present. The donor was CMV seronegative and belonged to the group of 350 to 400 seronegative cohort members. A peripheral blood sample was provided by each donor, and peripheral blood mononuclear cells were used for TCR beta sequencing. The Qiagen DNeasy Blood Extraction Kit was used to extract genomic DNA from the blood cell samples. Library creation used the immunoSEQ multiplex PCR assay. For the multiplex PCR, a mixture combining 60 forward primers for TCR Vbeta segments and 13 reverse primers for TCR Jbeta segments was used. The CDR3 region of rearranged TCR beta genes was amplified from genomic DNA with a multiplex PCR assay. The amplified TCR beta libraries were sequenced on the Illumina HiSeq System as 87-base-pair reads. The authors' analysis ran thus. In a later analysis, tens of millions of unique TCR beta chains were counted across the approximately 640 repertoires, and roughly 11 million of these chains were shared by at least two donors. To remove PCR and sequencing errors, raw reads were error-corrected and collapsed into unique sequences using a nearest-neighbor algorithm that merged closely related sequences. To assign V, D and J gene segments, CDR3 sequences were aligned to IMGT reference sequences. For a sequence to be retained, a match of at least six nucleotides to both a V gene segment and a J gene segment was required. Rearrangements were called productive when the CDR3 lacked stop codons and stayed in frame with V and J; all others were non-productive. Following IMGT convention, CDR3 was defined as the stretch from the second conserved V-encoded cysteine to the conserved J-encoded phenylalanine. The earlier analysis of around 640 of the donors excluded sequences that lacked an unambiguous match to a single V gene segment. An earlier analysis of a few hundred of the donors called V segments functional above 56.7% productive rearrangements and segregating when the between-donor standard deviation exceeded 5%. To diagnose cytomegalovirus status from the catalog of TCR beta chain sequences, a statistical classification framework was built. V and J gene assignment, in a later analysis, came from comparing TCR nucleotide sequences with IMGT/GENE-DB human TR gene sequences. Using the TCRdist pipeline, a later analysis assigned CDR3 sequences along with most-parsimonious VDJ recombination scenarios. In a later analysis, every TCR beta chain was defined by the combination of its CDR3 amino acid sequence and its V-gene family, and reads without a unique V-gene family were dropped. In a later analysis, 500 to 700 highly shared, low-generation-probability nucleotide sequences were removed to address suspected cross-contamination and a sequencing artifact. In a later analysis, a clonal expansion index was calculated for each public chain from normalized within-repertoire ranks of inferred template counts. A later analysis computed generation probabilities with a VDJ recombination model fitted to out-of-frame rearrangements, and checked the results against IGoR. A later analysis scored TCR-TCR, TCR-HLA and TCR-CMV co-occurrence with hypergeometric tests, applying a repertoire-size bias correction to TCR pairs. A later analysis estimated false discovery rates by permuting HLA or CMV assignments 20 times. A later analysis grouped co-occurring TCRs with DBSCAN, adding TCRdist sequence similarity when clustering within HLA-allele-positive subsets. For co-occurrence clustering, repertoires with fewer than 30,000 or more than 120,000 public chains were excluded, along with five repertoires with anomalous nucleotide sharing. What TCRdb holds here is the immuneACCESS table cut down to in-frame rearrangements. Part of the clones is not present; checked against another copy, under half of the missing clones reflect an unresolved V gene, and the others are unexplained. V and J calls and clone size follow that table, whereas D and trimming were derived from the DNA. This sample gives over 95,000 clones in total; approximately 80% of them show up just once. The ten largest clones add up to less than 3% of the sample.

V gives up 9 bases and J gives up 6 bases, and the segment between their germline ends measures 12 bases. The germline V gene (reference sequence) specifies LNHDA as CDR1 and SQIVND as CDR2. From the cysteine up to the phenylalanine, the CDR3 has a length of 11 residues. The sequence is cut down to CDR3 DNA, 33 bases in frame from base 1. This specimen comes from a study of cytomegalovirus exposure and HLA in healthy donors (dated by TCRdb to 2017 to 2019). About the investigation overall: According to an earlier analysis of a few hundred of the donors, some 170 million T cells yielded 100 million or so unique TCR beta sequences and about 300 Gb of sequence data. Roughly 5 DR-DQ haplotypes were handled as single units for association and clustering because linkage in the cohort was strong. A separate validation cohort of roughly 130 different subjects was used in addition to the roughly 640-subject first cohort. A later genetic analysis used genome-wide SNP genotypes for about three fifths of the 666 donors, treating that subset as a discovery cohort. Alongside the repertoire data, information on donor age, sex, ethnicity and CMV serostatus was compiled. Roughly 300 gigabases of sequencing data and tens of millions of unique TCR sequences were included in an early release covering under 650 HLA-typed donors. Of the roughly 410 genotyped donors, 75% to 85% were placed in the genetic ancestry cluster associated with self-reported Caucasian donors. The study profiled the T cell repertoires of 500 to 800 subjects by immunosequencing and related them to cytomegalovirus serostatus. The aim of the study was to test whether cataloging public T cell receptors could identify signatures of past pathogen exposure. An earlier analysis of 500 to 750 of the donors applied high-throughput TCR beta sequencing to assess whether each TCR beta V gene segment acted as functional or pseudogenic. All discovery cohort repertoires had been generated using a single sequencing platform. Both class I and class II loci were covered by HLA typing, at four-digit resolution. A later analysis re-analyzed previously published TCR beta repertoires from 500 to 700 donors and added high-resolution HLA genotyping to study TCR occurrence patterns. In the later analysis, no new phenotypic data were used to find candidate immune exposures; instead, reliance was placed on TCR beta sequences and their occurrence across donors. Among 398 genotyped donors of the cohort, an average of roughly 240,000 unique TCR beta nucleotide sequences were sequenced per donor, approximately 20% of them non-productive. The number of typed donors differed by locus: about 629-640 for A, B, C, DRB1 and DQB1; 522 for DQA1; 606 for DPA1; and about 450 for DPB1. The study combined high-throughput TCR immunosequencing, statistical association of individual TCRs with disease status, and machine learning to predict cytomegalovirus infection status.

Beyond this particular receptor, the publication reports: Sequencing depth was assumed to be roughly uniform across donors in the presence/absence analyses, though that assumption may not hold. A later genetic analysis associated a missense DCLRE1C variant with V-gene and J-gene trimming of TCR beta chains, and an independent cohort replicated the association. A further reported finding was that TCR beta sequences accurately predicted the HLA-A and HLA-B alleles for most subjects in the first cohort. Linkage disequilibrium might explain the correlated functional status among segregating V segments, but an unknown experimental factor could not be ruled out. HLA typing was unavailable for some donors at each locus, so association tests used only the typed subset. When HLA alleles, especially DR and DQ, strongly co-occurred, TCR associations were difficult to assign to individual alleles. It was suggested by the authors that the approach could potentially be generalized to other disease states and immunological phenotypes. According to a later analysis, TCR association rates differed among HLA loci, with DRB1 alleles showing the most associated TCRs and HLA-C alleles showing the fewest. Some IMGT-functional V segments, including TRBV6-2 and TRBV6-3, could not be distinguished by the 87-base-pair reads and were therefore excluded. A group of highly shared sequence variants was considered likely to be a technical artifact of the sequencing pipeline. A later genetic analysis reported fewer N-insertions in productive TCRs among donors in an Asian-associated ancestry cluster than the roughly 670-donor mean. An earlier analysis of approximately 570 of the donors showed that most TCR beta V segments appeared in productive rearrangements either about 87% or about 30% of the time, which broadly matched IMGT annotations. The study gave a list of under 200 TCR beta chains associated with cytomegalovirus. In a later analysis, several top co-occurrence clusters were reported to appear linked to parvovirus B19, influenza, CMV and Epstein-Barr virus. Because counts were too low, roughly 18 rarely observed V segments, including chromosome 9 orphons, were left out of the earlier analysis of about 620 of the donors. In this cohort, only TCR beta chains were sequenced, and detectable features were limited by the absence of alpha or paired-chain data. In a later analysis, most CMV-associated TCR beta chains were found to appear HLA-restricted, with HLA associations seemingly driven largely by CMV exposure. A later analysis found that HLA-associated TCR beta chains were more clonally expanded and had lower generation probabilities than equally common non-associated chains. Most TCR sequences were observed very rarely across donors, whereas some public TCRs were present in many individuals. At a false discovery rate of 0.05, a later analysis linked 16,000 or so TCR beta sequences to specific HLA alleles. Cytomegalovirus status was reported to be diagnosed by the classifier with high specificity and sensitivity in both the original and validation cohorts. CMV serostatus was the only immune exposure information available for the cohort. In vitro tests confirmed that a few of the cytomegalovirus-associated TCR beta chains recognize cytomegalovirus antigens.

The receptor's source is a female donor in good health and CMV-seronegative. Material for sequencing was PBMCs. The rearrangement joined TRBV19 to TRBJ2-7, with a weak D call of TRBD2 (7 bases match). The nucleotides read TGTGCCAGCGAAAGGGGGGGCGAGCAGTACTTC. Its product reads: CASERGGEQYF.